Sequencing of this T cell receptor (beta chain) was carried out in a study of T-cell reconstitution after alpha-beta-depleted transplantation in children. Unique molecular identifiers were built into the TCRbeta library. TCRdb re-called the PCR reads with MiXCR, one entry per CDR3 protein. Of some 520,000 distinct CDR3 sequences listed, about 33% are singletons. CDR1 is MNHEY, CDR2 SVGEGT, per germline. The CDR3 sequence is 14 residues long. V gave up 7 bases and J gave up 5 bases, with 17 bases separating them. Here the sequenced sample was PBMCs from the stem cell graft donor, taken from the stem cell graft. The rearrangement joins TRBV6-2 or TRBV6-3 to TRBJ2-5; D unresolved. The sequence was collected from a human donor who donated a stem cell graft to a child with aplastic anemia. In nucleotides, the CDR3 is TGTGCCAGCAAACGGCCCTCAGAACGGGAGACCCAGTACTTC. Translating it yields CASKRPSERETQYF.